This T cell receptor beta chain was retrieved from a study of OX40 agonist ivuxolimab in advanced cancers. The wider study: Partial responses were achieved by three patients, of whom one had hepatocellular carcinoma and two had cutaneous melanoma.

Germline V CDR1 and CDR2: SEHNR, FQNEAQ (reference sequence). The CDR3 is 15 amino acids. Trimming removed 1 base from V and 3 bases from J; junction bases left unmatched: 3. Using immunoSEQ multiplex PCR, the repertoire was profiled, and TCRdb retains in-frame clones only, with some absent. The sample holds tens of thousands of clones, around 86% seen once. With regard to this clone: Its antigen is unidentified.

Findings of the study overall: The authors also found low normalized T-cell clonal expansion in some nonresponders. Averaged across samples, CD8+ T cells carried more expanded clones than CD4+ did.

J is TRBJ2-3 and V is TRBV7-9; TRBD2 matches at 8 bases. The sequence came from an adult with an advanced solid tumor such as melanoma, head and neck, liver or kidney cancer. This specimen was CD4+ or CD8+ T cells sorted from blood, taken in a trial of the OX40 agonist ivuxolimab. The CDR3 coding sequence is TGTGCCAGCAGCTTAGGCACTAGCGGTACAGATACGCAGTATTTT. Translation: CASSLGTSGTDTQYF.